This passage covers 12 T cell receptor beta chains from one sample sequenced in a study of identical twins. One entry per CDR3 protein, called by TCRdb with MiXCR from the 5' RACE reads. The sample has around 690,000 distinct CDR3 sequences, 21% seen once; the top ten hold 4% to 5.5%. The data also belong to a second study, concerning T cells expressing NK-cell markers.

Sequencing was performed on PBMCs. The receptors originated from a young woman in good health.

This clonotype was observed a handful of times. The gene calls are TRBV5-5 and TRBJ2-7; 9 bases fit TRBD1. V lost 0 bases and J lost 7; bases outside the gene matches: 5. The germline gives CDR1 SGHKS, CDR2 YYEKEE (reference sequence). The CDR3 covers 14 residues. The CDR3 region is CASSLDRGLREQYF. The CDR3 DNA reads TGTGCCAGCAGCTTGGACAGGGGGCTCAGGGAGCAGTACTTC. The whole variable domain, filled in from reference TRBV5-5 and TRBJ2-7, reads DAGVTQSPTHLIKTRGQQVTLRCSPISGHKSVSWYQQVLGQGPQFIFQYYEKEERGRGNFPDRFSARQFPNYSSELNVNALLLGDSALYLCASSLDRGLREQYFGPGTRLTVT.

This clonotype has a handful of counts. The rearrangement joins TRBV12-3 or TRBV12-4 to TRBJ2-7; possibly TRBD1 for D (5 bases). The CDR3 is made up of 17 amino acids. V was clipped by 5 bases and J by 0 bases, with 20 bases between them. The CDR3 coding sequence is TGTGCCAGCAGTCCCCCACCTGACAGATCGAGCTCCTACGAGCAGTACTTC. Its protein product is CASSPPPDRSSSYEQYF.

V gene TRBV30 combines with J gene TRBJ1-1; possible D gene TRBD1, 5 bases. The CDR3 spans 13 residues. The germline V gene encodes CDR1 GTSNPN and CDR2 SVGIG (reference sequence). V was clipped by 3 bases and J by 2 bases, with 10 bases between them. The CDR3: CAWSEQVNTEAFF. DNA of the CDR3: TGTGCCTGGAGCGAACAGGTTAACACTGAAGCTTTCTTT.

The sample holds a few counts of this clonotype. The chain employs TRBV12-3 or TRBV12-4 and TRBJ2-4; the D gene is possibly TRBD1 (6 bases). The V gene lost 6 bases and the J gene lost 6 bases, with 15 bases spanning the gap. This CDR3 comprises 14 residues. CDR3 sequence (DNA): TGTGCCAGCAGGACAGGAGATTCCGTAAACATTCAGTACTTC. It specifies CASRTGDSVNIQYF.

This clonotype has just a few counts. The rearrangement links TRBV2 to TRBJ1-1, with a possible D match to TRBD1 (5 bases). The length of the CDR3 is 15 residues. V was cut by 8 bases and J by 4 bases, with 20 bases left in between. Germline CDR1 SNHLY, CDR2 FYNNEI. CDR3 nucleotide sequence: TGTGCCAGCGGGGCGGCTGCCGGGCGGGGCACTGAAGCTTTCTTT. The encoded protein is CASGAAAGRGTEAFF.

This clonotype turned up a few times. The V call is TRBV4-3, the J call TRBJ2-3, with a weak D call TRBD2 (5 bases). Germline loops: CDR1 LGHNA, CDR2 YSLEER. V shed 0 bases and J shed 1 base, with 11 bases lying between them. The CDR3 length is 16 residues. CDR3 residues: CASSQEGSSGTDTQYF. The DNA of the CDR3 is TGCGCCAGCAGCCAAGAGGGGAGTAGCGGCACAGATACGCAGTATTTT.

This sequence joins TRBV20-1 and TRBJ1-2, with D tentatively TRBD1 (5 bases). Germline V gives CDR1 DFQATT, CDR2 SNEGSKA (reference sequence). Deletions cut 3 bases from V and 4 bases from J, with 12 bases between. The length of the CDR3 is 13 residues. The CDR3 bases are TGCAGTGCTAGCCCGGGGGAAGTCTATGGCTACACCTTC. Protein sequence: CSASPGEVYGYTF.

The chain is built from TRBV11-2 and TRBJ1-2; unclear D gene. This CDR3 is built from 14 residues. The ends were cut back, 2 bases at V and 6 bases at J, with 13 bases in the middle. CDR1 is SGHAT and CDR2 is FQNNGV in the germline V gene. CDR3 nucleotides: TGTGCCAGCAGCTTAAGTCGGGGATCCGATGGCTACACCTTC. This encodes CASSLSRGSDGYTF.

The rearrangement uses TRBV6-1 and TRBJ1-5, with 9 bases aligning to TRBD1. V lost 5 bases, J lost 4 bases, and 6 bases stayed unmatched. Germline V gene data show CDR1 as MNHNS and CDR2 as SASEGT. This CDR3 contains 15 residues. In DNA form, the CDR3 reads TGTGCCAGCAGTCGACAGGGGGGGATGAATCAGCCCCAGCATTTT. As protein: CASSRQGGMNQPQHF.

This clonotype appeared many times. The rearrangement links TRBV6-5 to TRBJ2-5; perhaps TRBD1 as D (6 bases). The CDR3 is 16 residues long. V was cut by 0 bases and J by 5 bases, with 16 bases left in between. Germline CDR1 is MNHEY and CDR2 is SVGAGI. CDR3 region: CASSYSKGRGEETQYF. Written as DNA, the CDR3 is TGTGCCAGCAGTTACTCGAAGGGCAGGGGAGAGGAGACCCAGTACTTC.

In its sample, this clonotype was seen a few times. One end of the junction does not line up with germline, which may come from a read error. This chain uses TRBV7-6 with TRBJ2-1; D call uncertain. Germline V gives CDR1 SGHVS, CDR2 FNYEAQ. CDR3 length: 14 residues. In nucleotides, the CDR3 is TGTGCCAGCAGCCACATTCAACGGACCAGCCGGCTGGTCTTC. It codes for CASSHIQRTSRLVF. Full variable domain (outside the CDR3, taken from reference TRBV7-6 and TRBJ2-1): GAGVSQSPRYKVTKRGQDVALRCDPISGHVSLYWYRQALGQGPEFLTYFNYEAQQDKSGLPNDRFSAERPEGSISTLTIQRTEQRDSAMYRCASSHIQRTSRLVFGPGTRLTVL.

The CDR3 spells CASGGLEQYF. DNA for the CDR3: TGTGCCTCGGGAGGGCTCGAGCAGTACTTC. The V and J genes are TRBV2 and TRBJ2-7, with TRBD2 identical over 8 bases. The CDR3 totals 10 residues. CDR1 is SNHLY and CDR2 is FYNNEI in the germline V gene. Losses at the gene ends were 11 bases for V and 6 bases for J; bases not matched to a gene: 3.